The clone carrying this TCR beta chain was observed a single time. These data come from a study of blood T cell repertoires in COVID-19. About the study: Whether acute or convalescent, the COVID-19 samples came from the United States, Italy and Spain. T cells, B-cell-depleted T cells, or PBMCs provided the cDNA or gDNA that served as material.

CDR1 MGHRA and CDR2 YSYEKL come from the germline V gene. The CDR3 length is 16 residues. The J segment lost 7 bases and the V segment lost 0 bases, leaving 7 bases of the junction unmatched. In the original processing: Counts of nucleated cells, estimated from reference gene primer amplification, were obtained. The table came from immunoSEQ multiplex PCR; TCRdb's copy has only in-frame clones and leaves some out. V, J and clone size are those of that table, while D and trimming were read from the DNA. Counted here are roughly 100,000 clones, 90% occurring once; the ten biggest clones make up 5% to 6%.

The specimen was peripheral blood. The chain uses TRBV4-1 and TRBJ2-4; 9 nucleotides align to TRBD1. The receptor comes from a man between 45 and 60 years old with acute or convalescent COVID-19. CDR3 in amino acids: CASSQDPTGGANIQYF. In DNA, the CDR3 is TGCGCCAGCAGCCAAGACCCAACAGGGGGCGCGAACATTCAGTACTTC.